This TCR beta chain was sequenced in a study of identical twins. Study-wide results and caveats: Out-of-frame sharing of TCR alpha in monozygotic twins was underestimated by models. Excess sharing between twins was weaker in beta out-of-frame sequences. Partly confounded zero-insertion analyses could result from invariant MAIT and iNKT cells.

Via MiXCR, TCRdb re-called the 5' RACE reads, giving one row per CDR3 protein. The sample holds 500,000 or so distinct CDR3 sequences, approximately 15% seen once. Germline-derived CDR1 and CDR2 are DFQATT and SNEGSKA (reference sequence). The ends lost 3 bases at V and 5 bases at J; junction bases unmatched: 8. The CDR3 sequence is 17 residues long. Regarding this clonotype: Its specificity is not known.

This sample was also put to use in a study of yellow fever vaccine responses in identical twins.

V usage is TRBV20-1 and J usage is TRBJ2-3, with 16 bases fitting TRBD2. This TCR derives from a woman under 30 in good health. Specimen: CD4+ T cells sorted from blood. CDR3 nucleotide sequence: TGCAGTGCTAGTTCTCCGGGACTAGCGGGAGGGGAAGATACGCAGTATTTT. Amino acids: CSASSPGLAGGEDTQYF.